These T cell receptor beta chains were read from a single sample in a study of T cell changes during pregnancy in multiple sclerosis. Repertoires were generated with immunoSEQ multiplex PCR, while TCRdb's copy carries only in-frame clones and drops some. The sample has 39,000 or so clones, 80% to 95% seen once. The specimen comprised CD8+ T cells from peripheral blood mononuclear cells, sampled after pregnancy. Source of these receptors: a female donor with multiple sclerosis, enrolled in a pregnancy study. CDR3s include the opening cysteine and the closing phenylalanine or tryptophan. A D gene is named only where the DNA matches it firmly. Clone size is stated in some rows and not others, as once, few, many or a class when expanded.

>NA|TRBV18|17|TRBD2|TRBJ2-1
CASSRTLGGSSGDEQFF
TGTGCCAGCTCACGAACCCTCGGAGGGTCTAGCGGGGATGAGCAGTTCTTC
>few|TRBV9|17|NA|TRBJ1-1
CASSASWGEHQNTEAFF
TGTGCCAGCAGCGCTTCCTGGGGGGAGCACCAGAACACTGAAGCTTTCTTT
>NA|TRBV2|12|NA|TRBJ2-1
CARTDSNDEQFF
TGTGCCAGGACAGATTCGAACGATGAGCAGTTCTTC
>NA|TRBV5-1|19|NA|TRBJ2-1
CASSLNPLRATVTYNEQFF
TGCGCCAGCAGCTTGAACCCATTGAGGGCTACCGTTACTTACAATGAGCAGTTCTTC
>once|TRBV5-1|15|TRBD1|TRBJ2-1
CASRERDSRHNEQFF
TGCGCCAGCAGGGAGAGGGACAGCCGTCACAATGAGCAGTTCTTC
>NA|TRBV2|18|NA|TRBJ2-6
CASLGREPNGSGANVLTF
TGTGCCAGCTTGGGGCGGGAACCGAACGGCTCTGGGGCCAACGTCCTGACTTTC
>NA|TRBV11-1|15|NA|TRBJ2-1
CASSLRAGANDEQFF
TGTGCCAGCAGCCTAAGGGCGGGGGCCAACGATGAGCAGTTCTTC
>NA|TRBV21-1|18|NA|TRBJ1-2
CASSKGPLTGGAGYGYTF
TGTGCCAGCAGCAAAGGCCCGTTGACAGGGGGCGCAGGGTATGGCTACACCTTC
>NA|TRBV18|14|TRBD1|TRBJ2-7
CASSPGQGSNEQYF
TGTGCCAGCTCACCGGGACAGGGGTCCAACGAGCAGTACTTC
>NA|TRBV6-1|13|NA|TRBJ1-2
CASSEDNNYGYTF
TGTGCCAGCAGTGAAGACAACAACTATGGCTACACCTTC
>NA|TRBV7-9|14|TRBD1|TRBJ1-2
CASSPGTGSYGYTF
TGTGCCAGCAGCCCCGGGACAGGGTCCTATGGCTACACCTTC
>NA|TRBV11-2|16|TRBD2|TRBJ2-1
CASKLSGLAGAGEQFF
TGTGCCAGCAAACTTAGCGGGCTAGCGGGAGCGGGTGAGCAGTTCTTC
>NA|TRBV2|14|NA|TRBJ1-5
CASSEGRRHQPQHF
TGTGCCAGCAGTGAAGGCAGGCGTCATCAGCCCCAGCATTTT
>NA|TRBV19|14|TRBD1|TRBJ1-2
CASSGGQSNYGYTF
TGTGCCAGTAGCGGGGGACAGTCTAACTATGGCTACACCTTC
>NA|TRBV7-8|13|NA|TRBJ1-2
CASSLGAASGYTF
TGTGCCAGCAGCTTAGGGGCAGCCTCTGGCTACACCTTC
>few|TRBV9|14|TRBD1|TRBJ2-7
CASSSGTDSYEQYF
TGTGCCAGCAGCTCTGGGACAGATTCCTACGAGCAGTACTTC
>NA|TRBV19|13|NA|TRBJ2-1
CASSIVQGNEQFF
TGTGCCAGTAGTATAGTACAGGGAAATGAGCAGTTCTTC
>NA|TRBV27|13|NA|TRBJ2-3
CASNRLGTDTQYF
TGTGCCAGCAATCGACTAGGCACAGATACGCAGTATTTT
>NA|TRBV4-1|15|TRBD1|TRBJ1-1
CASSPQGAVGTEAFF
TGCGCCAGCAGTCCACAGGGGGCCGTCGGCACTGAAGCTTTCTTT
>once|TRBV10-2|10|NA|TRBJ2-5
CATFSETQYF
TGCGCCACCTTTTCAGAGACCCAGTACTTC
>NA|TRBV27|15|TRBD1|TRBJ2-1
CASSPGTGGYNEQFF
TGTGCCAGCAGCCCCGGGACAGGGGGGTACAATGAGCAGTTCTTC
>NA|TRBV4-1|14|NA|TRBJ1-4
CASRRGGIDEKLFF
TGCGCCAGCAGACGCGGGGGGATCGATGAAAAACTGTTTTTT
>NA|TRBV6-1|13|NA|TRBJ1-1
CASSEEGQTEAFF
TGTGCCAGCAGTGAAGAGGGGCAGACTGAAGCTTTCTTT
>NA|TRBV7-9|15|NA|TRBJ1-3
CASRRDAGNGNTIYF
TGTGCCAGCAGGCGAGACGCGGGCAATGGAAACACCATATATTTT
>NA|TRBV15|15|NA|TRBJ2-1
CATSGTLRELDEQFF
TGTGCCACCAGCGGTACTCTGCGGGAATTGGATGAGCAGTTCTTC
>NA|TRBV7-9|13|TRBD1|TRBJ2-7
CASSSTGGYEQYF
TGTGCCAGCAGCTCGACAGGGGGCTACGAGCAGTACTTC
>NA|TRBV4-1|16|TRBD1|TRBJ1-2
CASSQEGQGVDYGYTF
TGCGCCAGCAGCCAAGAGGGACAGGGGGTCGACTATGGCTACACCTTC
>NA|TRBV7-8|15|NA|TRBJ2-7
CASSLYPGISYEQYF
TGTGCCAGCAGCTTATACCCAGGAATCTCCTACGAGCAGTACTTC
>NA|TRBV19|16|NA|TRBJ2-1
CASSWTPQSSYNEQFF
TGTGCCAGTAGTTGGACTCCCCAAAGCTCCTACAATGAGCAGTTCTTC
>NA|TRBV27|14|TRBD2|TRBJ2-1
CASTSGRARNEQFF
TGTGCCAGCACTAGCGGGAGAGCGAGGAATGAGCAGTTCTTC
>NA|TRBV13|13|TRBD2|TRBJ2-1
CASSPLAGNEQFF
TGTGCCAGCAGCCCTCTAGCGGGTAATGAGCAGTTCTTC
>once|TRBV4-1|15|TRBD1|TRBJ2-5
CASSQGQGAQETQYF
TGCGCCAGCAGCCAAGGCCAGGGGGCGCAAGAGACCCAGTACTTC
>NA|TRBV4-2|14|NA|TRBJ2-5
CASSQALAYETQYF
TGTGCCAGCAGCCAAGCTCTAGCGTACGAGACCCAGTACTTC
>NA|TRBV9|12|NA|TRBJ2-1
CASSGRGNEQFF
TGTGCCAGCAGCGGACGAGGAAATGAGCAGTTCTTC
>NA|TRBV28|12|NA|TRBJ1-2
CASSLLRVGYTF
TGTGCCAGCAGTTTATTGCGGGTAGGCTACACCTTC
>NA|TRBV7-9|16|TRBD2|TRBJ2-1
CASSLGGVSSYNEQFF
TGTGCCAGCAGCCTCGGGGGGGTTAGCTCCTACAATGAGCAGTTCTTC
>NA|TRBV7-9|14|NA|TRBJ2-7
CASSFIRRAYEQYF
TGTGCCAGCAGCTTTATCCGGAGGGCCTACGAGCAGTACTTC
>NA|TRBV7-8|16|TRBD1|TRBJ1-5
CASSQKTGGASQPQHF
TGTGCCAGCAGCCAGAAAACAGGGGGCGCGTCACAGCCCCAGCATTTT
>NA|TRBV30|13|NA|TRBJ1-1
CAWSVPGRTEAFF
TGTGCCTGGAGTGTCCCGGGAAGGACTGAAGCTTTCTTT
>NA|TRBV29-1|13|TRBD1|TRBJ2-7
CSAATGEPYEQYF
TGCAGCGCCGCGACAGGGGAACCCTACGAGCAGTACTTC
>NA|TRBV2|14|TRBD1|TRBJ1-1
CASRVQGRFTEAFF
TGTGCCAGCAGAGTACAGGGGAGGTTCACTGAAGCTTTCTTT